The entry below gives a single TCR beta chain sequence along with its context. This entry is derived from a study of monozygotic twins with inflammatory bowel disease. Each donor gave 2.5 to 3 ml of peripheral blood. TCRdb reprocessed the 5' RACE reads, keeping one entry per CDR3 protein, no DNA. This table holds around 450,000 distinct CDR3 sequences. The sample comprised blood. The sequence was obtained from a human donor with ulcerative colitis or Crohn's disease, or a healthy co-twin of an affected twin (not recorded which).

This CDR3 is CASSEATFPQHF. The chain joins TRBV2 to TRBJ1-5. The CDR3 is 12 amino acids. CDR1 is SNHLY and CDR2 is FYNNEI in the germline V gene.